This T cell receptor (beta chain) was obtained from a study of cytomegalovirus exposure and HLA in healthy donors. As for the study in general: Per a later analysis, the roughly 690 first-cohort and 110 or so validation repertoires shared one platform.

Clones were sequenced by immunoSEQ multiplex PCR, and TCRdb holds only the in-frame ones, with some missing. The sample records 65,000 to 95,000 clones, over 85% being singletons. Germline V lookup: CDR1 MNHNS, CDR2 SASEGT. CDR3 length equals 15 residues. V shed 6 bases and J 0 bases; nucleotides not matched to a gene: 7. The chain joins TRBV6-1 to TRBJ1-2, with TRBD1 matching over 7 bases. This clonotype was sampled from a woman in her 30s in good health and CMV-seronegative. The sample taken for sequencing was PBMCs. This CDR3 is CASRDREFTNYGYTF. The CDR3 nucleotides are TGTGCCAGCAGAGACAGGGAGTTTACTAACTATGGCTACACCTTC.